Listed here is a single T cell receptor (beta chain). Profiled with immunoSEQ multiplex PCR; TCRdb holds only in-frame clones, not every one. The sample shows about 22,000 clones, roughly 80% of them seen only once. This record belongs to a study of control samples from healthy donors and cancer patients. Trimming took 0 bases from V and 3 from J, leaving 9 bases between them. The germline V gene encodes CDR1 SGDLS and CDR2 YYNGEE. There are 14 residues in the CDR3. V usage is TRBV9 and J usage is TRBJ1-2, with a tentative D call TRBD1 (6 bases). Sample: PBMCs. This receptor was taken from a man aged 55 to 70 with head and neck cancer. This chain's CDR3 is CASSVGQAHYGYTF. The CDR3 DNA reads TGTGCCAGCAGCGTAGGACAGGCCCACTATGGCTACACCTTC.